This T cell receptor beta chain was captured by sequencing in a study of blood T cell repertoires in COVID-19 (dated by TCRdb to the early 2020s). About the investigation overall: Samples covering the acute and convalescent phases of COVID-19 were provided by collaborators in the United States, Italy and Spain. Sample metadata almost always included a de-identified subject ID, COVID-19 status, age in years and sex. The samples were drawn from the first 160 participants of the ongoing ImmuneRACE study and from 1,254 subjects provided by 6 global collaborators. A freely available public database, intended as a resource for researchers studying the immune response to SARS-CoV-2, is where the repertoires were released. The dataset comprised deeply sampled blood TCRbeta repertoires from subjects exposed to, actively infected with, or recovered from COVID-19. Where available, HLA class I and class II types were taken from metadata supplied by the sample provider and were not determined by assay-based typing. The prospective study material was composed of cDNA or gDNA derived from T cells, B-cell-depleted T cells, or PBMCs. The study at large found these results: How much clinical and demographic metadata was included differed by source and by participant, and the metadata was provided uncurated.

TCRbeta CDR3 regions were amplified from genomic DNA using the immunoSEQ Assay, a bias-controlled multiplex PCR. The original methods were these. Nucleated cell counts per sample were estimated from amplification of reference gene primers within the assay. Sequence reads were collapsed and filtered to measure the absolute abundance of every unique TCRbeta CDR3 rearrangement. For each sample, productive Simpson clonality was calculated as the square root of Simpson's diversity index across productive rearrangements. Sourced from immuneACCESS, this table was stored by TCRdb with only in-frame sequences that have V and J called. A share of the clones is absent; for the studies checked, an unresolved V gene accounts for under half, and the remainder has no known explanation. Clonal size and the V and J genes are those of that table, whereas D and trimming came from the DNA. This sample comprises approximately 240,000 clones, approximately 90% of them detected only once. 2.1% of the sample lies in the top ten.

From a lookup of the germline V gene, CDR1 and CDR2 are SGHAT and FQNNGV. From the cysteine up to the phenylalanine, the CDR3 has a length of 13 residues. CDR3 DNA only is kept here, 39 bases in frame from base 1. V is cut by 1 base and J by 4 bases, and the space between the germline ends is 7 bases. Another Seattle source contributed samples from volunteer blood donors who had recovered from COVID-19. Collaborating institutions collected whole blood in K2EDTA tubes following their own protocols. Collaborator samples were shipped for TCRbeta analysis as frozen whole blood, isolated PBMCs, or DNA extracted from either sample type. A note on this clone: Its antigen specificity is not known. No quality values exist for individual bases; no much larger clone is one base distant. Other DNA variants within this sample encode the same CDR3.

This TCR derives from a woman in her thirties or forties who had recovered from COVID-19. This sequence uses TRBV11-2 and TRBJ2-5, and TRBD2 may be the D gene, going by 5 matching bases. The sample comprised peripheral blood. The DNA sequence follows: TGTGCCAGCAGCTTAGGAGGGCGAGAGACCCAGTACTTC. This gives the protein CASSLGGRETQYF.